The clone carrying this TCR beta chain was found many times. The sample's time point: after trial treatment. Treatment defined: LDRT plus nivolumab, ipilimumab, low-dose cyclophosphamide and aspirin (RACIN trial). Donors were given nivolumab, ipilimumab, aspirin, low-dose cyclophosphamide and low-dose radiotherapy. Germline V gene lookup returns CDR1 MNHEY and CDR2 SVGEGT. CDR3 length equals 14 residues. V was clipped by 0 bases and J by 7 bases, with 9 bases between them. The data belong to a study of low-dose radiotherapy and immunotherapy resistance in tumors. Gene-specific TRAV and TRBV primers were used for first-strand cDNA, covering alpha and beta chains. TCRs underwent around 20 PCR cycles of amplification with a constant-region primer and V-primer adapter. Each CDR3 protein gets one entry after TCRdb re-called the reads with MiXCR. The sample carries more than 50,000 distinct CDR3 sequences, around 23% recorded once.

This clonotype was obtained from a male donor with prostate cancer. This material consisted of PBMCs, taken after low-dose radiotherapy plus immunotherapy. V is TRBV6-2 or TRBV6-3 and J is TRBJ2-2; D not resolved. Written as DNA, the CDR3 is TGTGCCAGCAGTTACTCGGGGAACGGCGGGGAGCTGTTTTTT. Protein sequence: CASSYSGNGGELFF.